These 14 T cell receptor beta chains originate from one sample sequenced in a study of blood T cell repertoires in COVID-19. Assay used: immunoSEQ multiplex PCR; TCRdb lists only in-frame clones, some missing. The table has about 68,000 clones, around 93% seen once. The specimen was peripheral blood. The receptors shown here come from a woman in her sixties or seventies with active COVID-19.

The chain has TRBV12-3 or TRBV12-4 and TRBJ1-3; D is ambiguous. The length of the CDR3 is 13 residues. Between the trimmed V and J ends, which lost 6 bases and 1 base, there was a span of 7 bases. This CDR3 is CASRLTSGNTIYF. The DNA of the CDR3 is TGTGCCAGCAGGTTGACATCTGGAAACACCATATATTTT.

This sequence joins TRBV27 and TRBJ2-1; D remains ambiguous. CDR3 length: 13 residues. The V gene lost 3 bases and the J gene lost 5 bases, with 8 bases spanning the gap. CDR1 is MNHEY, CDR2 SMNVEV, per germline (reference sequence). CDR3 nucleotides: TGTGCCAGCAGTTTTCATCCCAACAATGAGCAGTTCTTC. Protein product: CASSFHPNNEQFF.

V usage is TRBV2 and J usage is TRBJ2-7, with 8 bases matching TRBD2. Per germline, CDR1 SNHLY and CDR2 FYNNEI. The CDR3 extends over 16 amino acids. The V segment lost 0 bases and the J segment 2 bases; nucleotides outside the gene matches: 6. The CDR3 spells CASSEALIAGTYEQYF. CDR3 sequence (DNA): TGTGCCAGCAGTGAAGCATTGATAGCGGGAACCTACGAGCAGTACTTC.

The V gene is TRBV5-1, the J gene TRBJ2-7, with 9 bases that match TRBD1. Trimming at V came to 1 base and at J to 4 bases, leaving 9 bases not matched to a gene. CDR3 length: 16 residues. Germline values: CDR1 SGHRS, CDR2 YFSETQ. The CDR3 loop reads CASSLPPGQGLYEQYF. DNA for the CDR3: TGCGCCAGCAGCTTGCCCCCGGGACAGGGCCTATACGAGCAGTACTTC.

V usage is TRBV30 and J usage is TRBJ1-6; 11 bases agree with TRBD1. The CDR3 has 12 residues. Germline V CDR1 and CDR2: GTSNPN, SVGIG (reference sequence). Losses at the gene ends were 5 bases for V and 9 bases for J; bases not matched to a gene: 0. The CDR3: CAWGQGASPLHF. CDR3 bases: TGTGCCTGGGGACAGGGGGCTTCACCCCTCCACTTT.

The rearrangement joins TRBV12-5 to TRBJ2-1; 12 bases line up with TRBD2. The ends lost 6 bases at V and 7 bases at J; junction bases unmatched: 19. CDR3 size: 19 residues. Germline V gives CDR1 LGHNT, CDR2 FRNRAP. Written as DNA, the CDR3 is TGTGCTAGTGGGGCTGGACTAGCGGGAATTGGGGCAGGGGGTAATGAGCAGTTCTTC. The encoded protein is CASGAGLAGIGAGGNEQFF.

In DNA, the CDR3 is TGTGCCAGCAGTGGCGCGCGGGTCGGGAGGACCCAAGAGACCCAGTACTTC. Protein sequence: CASSGARVGRTQETQYF. The chain is built from TRBV2 and TRBJ2-5; 7 bases are a match to TRBD2. CDR1 and CDR2 (germline): SNHLY, FYNNEI. V lost 4 bases to trimming and J lost 1 base; unmatched junction nucleotides: 12. There are 17 residues in the CDR3.

The chain links TRBV5-1 to TRBJ1-4; D ambiguous. CDR3 length: 14 residues. In germline, CDR1 is SGHRS, CDR2 YFSETQ. Trimming left V 4 bases short and J 0 bases short, with 7 bases between. The CDR3 region is CASSLDATNEKLFF. CDR3 coding DNA: TGCGCCAGCAGCCTAGATGCAACTAATGAAAAACTGTTTTTT.

The chain links TRBV20-1 to TRBJ2-3; a weak D match, TRBD2 (6 bases). Germline V CDR1 and CDR2: DFQATT, SNEGSKA (reference sequence). CDR3 length: 11 amino acids. Trimming left V 3 bases short and J 10 bases short, with 11 bases between. The CDR3 DNA sequence: TGCAGTGCTAGGGACGGCGGGGCGCAGTATTTT. Protein product: CSARDGGAQYF.

Written as DNA, the CDR3 is TGCGCCAGCAGCCGGACCGGACTAGCGGGTGGAACCGGGGAGCTGTTTTTT. Encoded protein: CASSRTGLAGGTGELFF. The chain recombines TRBV5-1 with TRBJ2-2, with 11 bases aligning to TRBD2. V gave up 4 bases and J gave up 5 bases; unmatched junction bases: 10. The CDR3 is 17 amino acids. Germline V CDR1 and CDR2: SGHRS, YFSETQ.

The chain employs TRBV5-5 and TRBJ2-3, with 8 bases matching TRBD2. Trimming cost V 6 bases and J 5 bases; bases outside gene matches: 8. This CDR3 spans 14 amino acids. Germline lookup yields CDR1 SGHKS and CDR2 YYEKEE (reference sequence). CDR3 sequence: CASTLSGGEDTQYF. CDR3 coding DNA: TGTGCCAGCACCCTCTCGGGAGGGGAAGATACGCAGTATTTT.

The rearrangement links TRBV5-1 to TRBJ2-1; possible D gene TRBD2, 5 bases. Trimming pared 4 bases from V and 8 bases from J, leaving 13 bases between. This CDR3 is 13 amino acids long. The germline CDR1 and CDR2 sequences are SGHRS and YFSETQ. CDR3 in amino acids: CASSPLGGDEQFF. The CDR3, as DNA: TGCGCCAGCAGCCCGCTCGGAGGCGATGAGCAGTTCTTC.

The chain recombines TRBV6-4 with TRBJ1-2; D uncertain. Germline CDR1 MRHNA, CDR2 SNTAGT. The CDR3 sequence is 16 residues long. V lost 3 bases and J lost 4, with 18 bases in between. The CDR3 here is CASSDTPQAFVYGYTF. The CDR3 nucleotides are TGTGCCAGCAGTGATACCCCCCAGGCGTTTGTCTATGGCTACACCTTC.

This clone was seen only a few times. This CDR3 reads CASSLVLGLAGGKTYF. CDR3 nucleotide sequence: TGTGCCAGCAGCTTAGTGTTGGGACTAGCGGGAGGCAAAACCTACTTC. The chain employs TRBV11-2 and TRBJ2-7; TRBD2 agrees at 15 bases. Trimming at V came to 1 base and at J to 13 bases, leaving 11 bases not matched to a gene. The CDR3 covers 16 residues. Germline CDR1 SGHAT, CDR2 FQNNGV.